These 4 T cell receptor beta chains were sequenced from one sample in a study of T cells in Graves' hyperthyroidism and ophthalmopathy. RNA transcripts gave rise to amplified TCR beta CDR3 regions. The HTBI primer set was used in a first-round RT-PCR of the TCR CDR3. Each CDR3 protein is one row after TCRdb ran MiXCR on the multiplex PCR reads. The sample yields a few hundred thousand distinct CDR3 sequences, approximately 44% seen once. The source material was peripheral blood or thyroid tissue (not recorded which). These receptors originate from a woman between 18 and 29 years old with Graves' hyperthyroidism.

This chain connects TRBV9 to TRBJ2-5, with TRBD2 matching over 12 bases. Germline CDR1 SGDLS, CDR2 YYNGEE. The CDR3 runs 15 residues. With 4 bases clipped from V and 8 bases from J, the junction kept 9 bases outside the gene matches. CDR3 DNA: TGTGCCAGCAGCCCCGGCCTAGCGGGAGGGGTCACCCAGTACTTC. Protein product: CASSPGLAGGVTQYF.

This chain joins TRBV5-1 and TRBJ2-5; D remains unclear. The germline V gene has CDR1 SGHRS and CDR2 YFSETQ. This CDR3 is 14 amino acids long. The V end was cut by 4 bases, the J end by 2 bases, with 12 bases between. CDR3 protein: CASSGRATQETQYF. The CDR3, as DNA: TGCGCCAGCAGCGGCCGGGCCACACAAGAGACCCAGTACTTC.

The chain couples TRBV25-1 to TRBJ2-6; D not resolved. V shed 9 bases and J shed 6 bases, with 9 bases lying between them. Germline assignment: CDR1 MGHDK and CDR2 SYGVNS. The CDR3 has 12 amino acids. The CDR3 protein is CASLTEANVLTF. CDR3 bases: TGTGCCAGTCTGACCGAGGCCAACGTCCTGACTTTC. The full variable domain, with the rest looked up from reference TRBV25-1 and TRBJ2-6, is EADIYQTPRYLVIGTGKKITLECSQTMGHDKMYWYQQDPGMELHLIHYSYGVNSTEKGDLSSESTVSRIRTEHFPLTLESARPSHTSQYLCASLTEANVLTFGAGSRLTVL.

As regards this clonotype: The junction and the germline gene differ at one end; a read error may be behind it. The V gene is TRBV24-1, the J gene TRBJ1-2; perhaps TRBD1 as D (5 bases). Germline loops: CDR1 KGHDR, CDR2 SFDVKD. This CDR3 contains 14 residues. CDR3: CASSFGQGLYGYTF. CDR3 sequence (DNA): TGTGCCAGCAGTTTTGGGCAGGGACTCTATGGCTACACCTTC.